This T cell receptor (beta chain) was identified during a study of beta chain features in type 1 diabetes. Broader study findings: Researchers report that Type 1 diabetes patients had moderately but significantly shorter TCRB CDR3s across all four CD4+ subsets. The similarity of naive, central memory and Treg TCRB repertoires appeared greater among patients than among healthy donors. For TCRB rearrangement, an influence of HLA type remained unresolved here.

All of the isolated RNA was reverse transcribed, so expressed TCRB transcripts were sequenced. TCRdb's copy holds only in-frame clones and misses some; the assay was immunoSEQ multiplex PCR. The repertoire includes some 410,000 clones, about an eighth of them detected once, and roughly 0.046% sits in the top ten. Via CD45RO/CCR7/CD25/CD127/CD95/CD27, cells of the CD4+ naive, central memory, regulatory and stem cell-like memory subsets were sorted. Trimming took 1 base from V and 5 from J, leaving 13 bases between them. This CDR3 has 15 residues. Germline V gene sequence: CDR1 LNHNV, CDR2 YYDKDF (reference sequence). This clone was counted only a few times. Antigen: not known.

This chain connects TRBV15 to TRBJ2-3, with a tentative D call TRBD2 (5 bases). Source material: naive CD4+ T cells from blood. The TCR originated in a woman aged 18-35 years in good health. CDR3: CATSRGVGGQDTQYF. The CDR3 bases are TGTGCCACCAGCAGAGGAGTTGGCGGGCAAGATACGCAGTATTTT.